One and the same sample provided the 29 T cell receptor beta chains below, sequenced in a study of human T cells and chemical hapten exposure. Time point: patch test 1, 2 weeks after DPC sensitization. Treatment of the sample: therapeutic diphenylcyclopropenone sensitization with weekly scalp DPC. One entry per CDR3 protein results from TCRdb running MiXCR on the RACE reads. This sample yields more than 65,000 distinct CDR3 sequences, of which roughly 7.2% are seen a single time; 1.5% to 1.9% belongs to the top ten. This specimen consisted of whole blood, obtained in connection with sensitization to the hapten diphenylcyclopropenone (DPC). The receptors derive from a woman in her thirties with alopecia areata. Some clones in this sample may be carry-over from other donors' samples.

This clonotype was counted only a few times. The chain joins TRBV20-1 to TRBJ1-1; 7 nucleotides line up with TRBD1. This CDR3 has 14 amino acids. Trimming at V came to 0 bases and at J to 5 bases, leaving 6 bases not matched to a gene. CDR1 is DFQATT, CDR2 SNEGSKA, per germline (reference sequence). DNA for the CDR3: TGCAGTGCTAGAGATACAGGGGAGGTAACTGAAGCTTTCTTT. Translating gives CSARDTGEVTEAFF.

This clonotype was picked up many times. The chain employs TRBV10-3 and TRBJ1-1; 9 bases fit TRBD1. Trimming cost V 1 base and J 4 bases; bases outside gene matches: 4. Germline V gene sequence: CDR1 ENHRY, CDR2 SYGVKD. The CDR3 runs 15 residues. CDR3 sequence: CAISEWTGAGTEAFF. DNA for the CDR3: TGTGCCATCAGTGAGTGGACAGGGGCAGGCACTGAAGCTTTCTTT.

The chain has TRBV20-1 and TRBJ2-1, with a possible D match to TRBD2 (5 bases). Trimming left V 4 bases short and J 4 bases short, with 14 bases between. The CDR3 sequence is 14 residues long. CDR1 is DFQATT and CDR2 is SNEGSKA in the germline V gene (reference sequence). DNA for the CDR3: TGCAGTGCTAAGACGGACTGGGGTTACAATGAGCAGTTCTTC. This codes for CSAKTDWGYNEQFF.

The chain links TRBV3-1 to TRBJ1-4, with D unresolved. This CDR3 spans 14 amino acids. V shed 3 bases and J shed 4 bases, with 9 bases lying between them. CDR1 is LGHDT, CDR2 YNNKEL, per germline (reference sequence). CDR3 DNA: TGTGCCAGCAGCCAGCTCCGGGGTAATGAAAAACTGTTTTTT. Translated, it gives CASSQLRGNEKLFF.

This clonotype was found many times. The chain combines TRBV30 with TRBJ1-2; D is unresolved. CDR3 length equals 13 residues. Germline loops: CDR1 GTSNPN, CDR2 SVGIG (reference sequence). Trimming shortened V by 3 bases and J by 2 bases, and 10 bases separated the two germline ends. In DNA form, the CDR3 reads TGTGCCTGGAGCCCCATAAGGAACTATGGCTACACCTTC. Amino acid sequence: CAWSPIRNYGYTF.

The chain carries TRBV5-5 and TRBJ2-6; D is unclear. The germline V gene has CDR1 SGHKS and CDR2 YYEKEE (reference sequence). This CDR3 contains 15 residues. The V end lost 1 base, the J end lost 0 bases, and 5 bases lay between the germline ends. CDR3 loop: CASSLLRSGANVLTF. The CDR3 DNA sequence: TGTGCCAGCAGCTTGCTACGCTCTGGGGCCAACGTCCTGACTTTC. Together with reference TRBV5-5 and TRBJ2-6, the CDR3 gives the full variable domain: DAGVTQSPTHLIKTRGQQVTLRCSPISGHKSVSWYQQVLGQGPQFIFQYYEKEERGRGNFPDRFSARQFPNYSSELNVNALLLGDSALYLCASSLLRSGANVLTFGAGSRLTVL.

The CDR3 DNA sequence: TGTGCCAGCAGCTTAGAGCCGGGGGGCTATGGCTACACCTTC. Residues: CASSLEPGGYGYTF. The chain links TRBV11-2 to TRBJ1-2; TRBD1 might be the D (5 bases). V was pared by 0 bases and J by 4 bases, with 9 bases between. The CDR3 runs 14 residues. Germline values: CDR1 SGHAT, CDR2 FQNNGV.

This clonotype has ten or more counts. The CDR3: CASSFPGTEAFF. In DNA, the CDR3 is TGTGCCAGCAGTTTCCCGGGGACGGAAGCTTTCTTT. The chain employs TRBV28 and TRBJ1-1; weak D call: TRBD1 (5 bases). V was trimmed by 3 bases and J by 8 bases, leaving 10 bases between them. This CDR3 region has 12 residues. Germline assignment: CDR1 MDHEN and CDR2 SYDVKM.

Notes on this clonotype: With a much larger clone just one base away, this may be a read error. V is TRBV20-1 and J is TRBJ2-1, with 10 bases identical to TRBD1. The CDR3 totals 14 residues. From germline, CDR1 is DFQATT and CDR2 SNEGSKA (reference sequence). The CDR3 sequence: CSTRSGTGAREQFF. The CDR3 nucleotides read TGCAGTACTAGATCGGGGACAGGGGCCCGTGAGCAGTTCTTC.

This clonotype was seen at least ten times. The V gene is TRBV2, the J gene TRBJ2-3; the D is unclear. The germline V and J ends were trimmed by 10 bases and 0 bases, with 17 bases remaining between them. The CDR3 sequence is 15 residues long. The germline V gene has CDR1 SNHLY and CDR2 FYNNEI. In nucleotides, the CDR3 is TGTGCCACCTCGGCCACGACCCCTAGCACAGATACGCAGTATTTT. Its protein is CATSATTPSTDTQYF.

This clonotype has only a few counts. The chain links TRBV30 to TRBJ2-7; no reliable D call. The germline V and J ends were trimmed by 1 base and 9 bases, with 10 bases remaining between them. Germline V gene lookup returns CDR1 GTSNPN and CDR2 SVGIG (reference sequence). This CDR3 comprises 11 residues. The DNA of the CDR3 is TGTGCCTGGAGTGGTTTAATGGGGCAGTACTTC. The encoded protein is CAWSGLMGQYF.

This clonotype was picked up a small number of times. This chain uses TRBV14 with TRBJ1-1; D not certain. Germline CDR1 reads SGHDN; CDR2 reads FVKESK. The CDR3 length is 13 residues. The V and J ends lost 4 bases and 5 bases respectively, with 11 bases between them. The CDR3 DNA sequence: TGTGCCAGCAGCCCTTGGACGGGTACTGAAGCTTTCTTT. This translates into CASSPWTGTEAFF.

There are many counts of this clonotype. The chain has TRBV6-2 or TRBV6-3 and TRBJ1-1, with D maybe TRBD1 (6 bases). V was shortened by 2 bases and J by 5 bases, with 18 bases between the two germline ends. CDR3 size: 16 residues. Germline CDR1 is MNHEY and CDR2 is SVGEGT. The CDR3 sequence is CASSYRLPPQGTEAFF. The DNA of the CDR3 is TGTGCCAGCAGTTACCGTCTGCCGCCTCAGGGGACTGAAGCTTTCTTT.

This clonotype was counted many times. The chain couples TRBV5-4 to TRBJ2-3; D might be TRBD2 (6 bases). V gave up 4 bases and J gave up 4 bases, with 13 bases separating them. The CDR3 runs 14 residues. The germline V gene encodes CDR1 SGHNT and CDR2 YYREEE (reference sequence). This CDR3 is CASSPGLGPDTQYF. The CDR3, as DNA: TGTGCCAGCAGCCCGGGACTGGGCCCAGATACGCAGTATTTT.

This clonotype has ten or more counts. The gene calls are TRBV10-3 and TRBJ2-7; 8 bases map to TRBD1. Germline V lookup: CDR1 ENHRY, CDR2 SYGVKD. The CDR3 runs 14 residues. The trim removed 2 bases at V and 5 bases at J, leaving 5 bases unmatched. CDR3 DNA sequence: TGTGCCATCAGTGAGCGACAGGGGAAAGACGAGCAGTACTTC. Its protein is CAISERQGKDEQYF.

Only a few counts were recorded for this clonotype. The chain has TRBV5-6 and TRBJ1-1, with 9 nucleotides matching TRBD1. With 2 bases clipped from V and 4 bases from J, the junction kept 18 bases outside the gene matches. The CDR3 totals 19 residues. Germline lookup yields CDR1 SGHDT and CDR2 YYEEEE. The CDR3 spells CASSFLWTGAIGVGTEAFF. The DNA of the CDR3 is TGTGCCAGCAGCTTCCTCTGGACAGGGGCGATTGGTGTAGGCACTGAAGCTTTCTTT.

The chain carries TRBV29-1 and TRBJ1-5, with D tentatively TRBD1 (5 bases). Trimming shortened V by 3 bases and J by 6 bases, and 12 bases separated the two germline ends. Germline V gene sequence: CDR1 SQVTM, CDR2 ANQGSEA. The CDR3 spans 13 residues. This chain's CDR3 is CSVEGQGGQPQHF. The CDR3 nucleotides read TGCAGCGTTGAGGGCCAGGGTGGTCAGCCCCAGCATTTT. The full variable domain, its missing parts supplied by reference TRBV29-1 and TRBJ1-5, is SAVISQKPSRDICQRGTSLTIQCQVDSQVTMMFWYRQQPGQSLTLIATANQGSEATYESGFVIDKFPISRPNLTFSTLTVSNMSPEDSSIYLCSVEGQGGQPQHFGDGTRLSIL.

In this sample, this clonotype turned up a few times. This chain joins TRBV11-2 and TRBJ2-5, with D tentatively TRBD1 (5 bases). Per the germline V gene, CDR1 is SGHAT and CDR2 is FQNNGV. The CDR3 loop spans 13 amino acids. Trimming shortened V by 4 bases and J by 3 bases, and 9 bases separated the two germline ends. The DNA of the CDR3 is TGTGCCAGCAGCTGCGGCAGGGAAGAGACCCAGTACTTC. Translating it yields CASSCGREETQYF.

Many counts were recorded for this clonotype. V usage is TRBV5-6 and J usage is TRBJ1-1, with a possible D match to TRBD1 (6 bases). The V end lost 4 bases, the J end lost 1 base, and 17 bases lay between the germline ends. Germline CDR1 SGHDT, CDR2 YYEEEE. The CDR3 has 16 residues. In nucleotides, the CDR3 is TGTGCCAGCAGCGCAGAGACAGGTTTTGGGAACACTGAAGCTTTCTTT. Protein: CASSAETGFGNTEAFF.

As DNA, the CDR3 is TGTGCCAGCCGGACTCAGTACGACAATCAGCCCCAGCATTTT. Residues: CASRTQYDNQPQHF. The V call is TRBV6-6, the J call TRBJ1-5; D is unresolved. The CDR3 sequence is 14 residues long. Germline CDR1 reads MNHNY; CDR2 reads SVGAGI (reference sequence). Trimming shortened V by 8 bases and J by 3 bases, and 14 bases separated the two germline ends.

This clonotype has just a few counts. The gene calls are TRBV2 and TRBJ2-7, with D possibly being TRBD1 (6 bases). With 1 base removed from V and 5 bases from J, the gap between germline ends came to 15 bases. This CDR3 is 15 amino acids long. Germline V lookup: CDR1 SNHLY, CDR2 FYNNEI. This chain's CDR3 is CASSEEAQGMDEQYF. DNA for the CDR3: TGTGCCAGCAGTGAAGAGGCGCAGGGGATGGACGAGCAGTACTTC.

This clonotype has only a few counts. This chain uses TRBV30 with TRBJ1-1, with 9 bases that match TRBD1. Germline V CDR1 and CDR2: GTSNPN, SVGIG (reference sequence). Trimming cost V 8 bases and J 4 bases; bases outside gene matches: 8. The CDR3 runs to 13 residues. As DNA, the CDR3 is TGTGCCGTTGGACAGGGGATGGGCACTGAAGCTTTCTTT. Its translation: CAVGQGMGTEAFF.

This clonotype was picked up many times. This rearrangement joins TRBV7-2 to TRBJ2-7; no firm D call. V lost 1 base and J lost 2, with 6 bases in between. Per the germline V gene, CDR1 is SGHTA and CDR2 is FQGNSA. The CDR3 length is 13 residues. CDR3 sequence: CASSLVFTYEQYF. In DNA, the CDR3 is TGTGCCAGCAGCTTAGTGTTCACCTACGAGCAGTACTTC.

This clonotype occurred a few times. This chain joins TRBV20-1 and TRBJ2-7; D perhaps matches TRBD2 (6 bases). The CDR3 length is 14 residues. V lost 6 bases and J lost 4, with 19 bases in between. Germline V lookup: CDR1 DFQATT, CDR2 SNEGSKA (reference sequence). The CDR3 nucleotides read TGCAGTGCCCCGGGGGACGGGGCGTCATACGAGCAGTACTTC. It yields the protein CSAPGDGASYEQYF.

This clonotype was seen ten or more times. V gene TRBV20-1 combines with J gene TRBJ1-4, with TRBD1 matching 10 bases. The CDR3 runs 16 residues. V lost 3 bases and J lost 6; bases outside the gene matches: 10. Germline V gene lookup returns CDR1 DFQATT and CDR2 SNEGSKA (reference sequence). The chain's CDR3 is CSARDPGQGVYEKLFF. The DNA of the CDR3 is TGCAGTGCTAGGGACCCCGGACAGGGGGTTTATGAAAAACTGTTTTTT.

This chain joins TRBV5-1 and TRBJ1-2; TRBD1 is a possible D gene (6 bases). Germline V gene sequence: CDR1 SGHRS, CDR2 YFSETQ. V lost 0 bases and J 4 bases, leaving 13 bases between the germline ends. This CDR3 is 15 amino acids long. CDR3 sequence: CASSLEGQPVYGYTF. DNA for the CDR3: TGCGCCAGCAGCTTGGAGGGACAACCCGTCTATGGCTACACCTTC.

This clonotype was seen more than once but under ten times. The chain combines TRBV5-6 with TRBJ1-5; perhaps TRBD1 as D (6 bases). This CDR3 region has 17 residues. Trimming took 1 base from V and 4 from J, leaving 18 bases between them. Germline V gene data show CDR1 as SGHDT and CDR2 as YYEEEE. CDR3 amino acids: CASSLLIGGTPNQPQHF. In DNA, the CDR3 is TGTGCCAGCAGCTTGCTGATTGGGGGCACACCTAATCAGCCCCAGCATTTT.

This clonotype was detected many times. Here the CDR3 reads CASSSWLSETQYF. The CDR3 DNA is TGCGCCAGCAGCTCATGGCTATCAGAGACCCAGTACTTC. The chain carries TRBV5-1 and TRBJ2-5; no firm D call. Between the trimmed V and J ends, which lost 3 bases and 4 bases, there was a span of 10 bases. There are 13 residues in the CDR3. Germline V gives CDR1 SGHRS, CDR2 YFSETQ.

The table lists this clonotype with a few counts. The V gene is TRBV20-1, the J gene TRBJ1-1, with D unresolved. The V gene lost 1 base and the J gene lost 6 bases, with 15 bases spanning the gap. The CDR3 consists of 14 residues. Germline-derived CDR1 and CDR2 are DFQATT and SNEGSKA (reference sequence). CDR3 loop: CSARVPDGPSEAFF. In nucleotides, the CDR3 is TGCAGTGCTAGAGTACCGGACGGCCCCTCTGAAGCTTTCTTT.